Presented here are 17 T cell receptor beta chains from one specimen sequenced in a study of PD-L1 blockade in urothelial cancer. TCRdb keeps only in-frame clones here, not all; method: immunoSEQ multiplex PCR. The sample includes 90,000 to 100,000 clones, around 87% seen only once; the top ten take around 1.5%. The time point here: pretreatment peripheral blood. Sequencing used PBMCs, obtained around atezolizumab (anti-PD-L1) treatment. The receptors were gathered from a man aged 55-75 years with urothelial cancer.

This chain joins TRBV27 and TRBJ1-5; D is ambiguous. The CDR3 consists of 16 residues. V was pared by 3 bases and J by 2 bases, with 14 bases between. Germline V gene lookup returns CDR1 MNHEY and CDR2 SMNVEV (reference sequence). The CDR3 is CASSLVSLMGNQPQHF. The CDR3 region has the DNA TGTGCCAGCAGTTTGGTTAGTTTAATGGGCAATCAGCCCCAGCATTTT.

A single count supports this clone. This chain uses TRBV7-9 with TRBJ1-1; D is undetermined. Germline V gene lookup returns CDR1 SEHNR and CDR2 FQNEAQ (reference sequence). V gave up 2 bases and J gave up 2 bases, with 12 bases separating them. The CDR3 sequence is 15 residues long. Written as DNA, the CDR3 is TGTGCCAGCAGCTTATTGGGCACGTCAAACACTGAAGCTTTCTTT. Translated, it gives CASSLLGTSNTEAFF.

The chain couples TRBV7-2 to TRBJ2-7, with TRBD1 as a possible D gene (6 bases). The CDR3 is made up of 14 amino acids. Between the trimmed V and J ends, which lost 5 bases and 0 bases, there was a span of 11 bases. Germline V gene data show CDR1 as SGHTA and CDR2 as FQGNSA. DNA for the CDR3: TGTGCCAGCAGCGTACGACAGGCCTCCTACGAGCAGTACTTC. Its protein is CASSVRQASYEQYF.

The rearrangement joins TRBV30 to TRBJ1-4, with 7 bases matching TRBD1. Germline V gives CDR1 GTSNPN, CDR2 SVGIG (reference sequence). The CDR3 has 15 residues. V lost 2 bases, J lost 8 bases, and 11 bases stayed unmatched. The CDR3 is CAWSSQQGRKEKLFF. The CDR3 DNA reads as TGTGCCTGGAGTTCCCAACAGGGGCGAAAGGAAAAACTGTTTTTT.

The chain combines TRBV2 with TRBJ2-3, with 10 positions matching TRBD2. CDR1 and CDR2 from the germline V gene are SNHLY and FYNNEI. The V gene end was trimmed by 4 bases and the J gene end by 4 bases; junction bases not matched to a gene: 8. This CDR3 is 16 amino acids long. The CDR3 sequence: CASSGSWSGGADTQYF. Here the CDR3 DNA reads TGTGCCAGCAGTGGATCATGGAGCGGGGGGGCAGATACGCAGTATTTT.

CDR3 nucleotides: TGTGCCAGCACCTCACGAGGGGACAGGGGGCGGGTAGCGGCCCTGGATGGTACGCAGTATTTT. Residues: CASTSRGDRGRVAALDGTQYF. This chain connects TRBV21-1 to TRBJ2-3; the table's TRBD1 call for D was not verified on the DNA. TRBV21-1 is assigned pseudogene status. CDR3 length equals 21 residues.

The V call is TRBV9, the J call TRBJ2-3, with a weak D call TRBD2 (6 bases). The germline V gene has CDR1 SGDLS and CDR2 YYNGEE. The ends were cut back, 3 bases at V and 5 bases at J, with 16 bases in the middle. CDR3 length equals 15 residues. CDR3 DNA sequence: TGTGCCAGCAGCGGTAGCGGTGAAGGAGGAGATACGCAGTATTTT. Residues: CASSGSGEGGDTQYF.

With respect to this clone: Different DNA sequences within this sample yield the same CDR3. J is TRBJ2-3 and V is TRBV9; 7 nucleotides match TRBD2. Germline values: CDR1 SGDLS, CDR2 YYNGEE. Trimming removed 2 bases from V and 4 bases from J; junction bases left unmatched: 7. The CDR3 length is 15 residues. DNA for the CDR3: TGTGCCAGCAGCGTGACGTCTGGGGGGGCAGATACGCAGTATTTT. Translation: CASSVTSGGADTQYF.

As DNA, the CDR3 is TGCGCCAGCAGCCAAGAGGTCGACAGGAACAGGGTAGATACGCAGTATTTT. It yields the protein CASSQEVDRNRVDTQYF. This chain uses TRBV4-3 with TRBJ2-3; TRBD1 might be the D (6 bases). The CDR3 extends over 17 amino acids. Deletions cut 0 bases from V and 5 bases from J, with 18 bases between. Germline-derived CDR1 and CDR2 are LGHNA and YSLEER.

The CDR3 spells CASSIRDTTRYSNQPQHF. The CDR3, as DNA: TGTGCCAGTAGTATAAGAGACACAACCCGTTATAGCAATCAGCCCCAGCATTTT. The chain has TRBV19 and TRBJ1-5; D is undetermined. Germline lookup yields CDR1 LNHDA and CDR2 SQIVND (reference sequence). The CDR3 spans 18 residues. V was cut by 2 bases and J by 0 bases, with 17 bases left in between.

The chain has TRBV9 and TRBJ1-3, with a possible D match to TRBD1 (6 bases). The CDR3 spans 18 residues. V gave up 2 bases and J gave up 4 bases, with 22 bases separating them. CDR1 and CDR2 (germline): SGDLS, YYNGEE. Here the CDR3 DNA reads TGTGCCAGCAGCGTTTGGACAGTGGTGTGTGTACTAGGAAACACCATATATTTT. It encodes CASSVWTVVCVLGNTIYF.

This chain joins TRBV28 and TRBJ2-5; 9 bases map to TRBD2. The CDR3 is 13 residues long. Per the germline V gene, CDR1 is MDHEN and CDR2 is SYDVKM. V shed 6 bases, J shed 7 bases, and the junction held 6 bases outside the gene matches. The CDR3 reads CASRGSGSSTQYF. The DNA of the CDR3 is TGTGCCAGCAGGGGTAGCGGGAGTTCGACCCAGTACTTC.

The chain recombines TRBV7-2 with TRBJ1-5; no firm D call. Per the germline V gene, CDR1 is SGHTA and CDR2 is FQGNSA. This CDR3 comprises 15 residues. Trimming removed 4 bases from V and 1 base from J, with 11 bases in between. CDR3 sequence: CASSYSPGSNQPQHF. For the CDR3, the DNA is TGTGCCAGCAGCTATAGTCCGGGAAGCAATCAGCCCCAGCATTTT. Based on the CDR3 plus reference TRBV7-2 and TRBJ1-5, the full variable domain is GAGVSQSPSNKVTEKGKDVELRCDPISGHTALYWYRQSLGQGLEFLIYFQGNSAPDKSGLPSDRFSAERTGGSVSTLTIQRTQQEDSAVYLCASSYSPGSNQPQHFGDGTRLSIL.

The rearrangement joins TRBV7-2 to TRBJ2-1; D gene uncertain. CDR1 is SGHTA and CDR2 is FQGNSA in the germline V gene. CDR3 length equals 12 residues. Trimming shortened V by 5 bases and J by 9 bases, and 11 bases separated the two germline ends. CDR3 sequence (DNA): TGTGCCAGCAGCCAAAGAGAACCTGAGCAGTTCTTC. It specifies CASSQREPEQFF.

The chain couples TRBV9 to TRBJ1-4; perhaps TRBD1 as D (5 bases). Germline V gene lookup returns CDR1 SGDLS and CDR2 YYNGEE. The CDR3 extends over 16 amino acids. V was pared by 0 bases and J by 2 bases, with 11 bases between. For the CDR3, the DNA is TGTGCCAGCAGCGTAGGCCCCCCAGGGACTAATGAAAAACTGTTTTTT. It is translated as CASSVGPPGTNEKLFF.

The CDR3 nucleotides are TGTGCCAGCAGTTACTCCCTAGCGGGAGTTGATGAGCAGTTCTTC. Translated, it gives CASSYSLAGVDEQFF. This chain links TRBV6-6 with TRBJ2-1; TRBD2 matches at 10 bases. The trim removed 0 bases at V and 8 bases at J, leaving 4 bases unmatched. Per the germline V gene, CDR1 is MNHNY and CDR2 is SVGAGI (reference sequence). The CDR3 has 15 residues.

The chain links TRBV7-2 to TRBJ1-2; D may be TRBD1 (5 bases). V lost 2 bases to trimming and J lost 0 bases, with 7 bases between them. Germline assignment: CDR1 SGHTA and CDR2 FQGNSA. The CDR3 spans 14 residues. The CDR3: CASSLQGPNYGYTF. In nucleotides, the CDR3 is TGTGCCAGCAGCTTACAGGGCCCTAACTATGGCTACACCTTC.